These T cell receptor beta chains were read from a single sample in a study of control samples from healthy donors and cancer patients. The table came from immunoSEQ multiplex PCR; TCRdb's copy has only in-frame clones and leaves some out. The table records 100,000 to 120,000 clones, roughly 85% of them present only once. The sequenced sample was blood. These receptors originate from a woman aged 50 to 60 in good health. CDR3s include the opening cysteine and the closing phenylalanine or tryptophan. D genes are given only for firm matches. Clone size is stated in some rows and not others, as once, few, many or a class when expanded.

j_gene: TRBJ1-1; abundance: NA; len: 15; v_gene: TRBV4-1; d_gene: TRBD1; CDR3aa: CASSQDLDRYTEAFF; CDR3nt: TGCGCCAGCAGCCAAGATCTGGACAGGTATACTGAAGCTTTCTTT
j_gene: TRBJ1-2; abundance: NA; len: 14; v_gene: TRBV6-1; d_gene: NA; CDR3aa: CASSEAKANYGYTF; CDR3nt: TGTGCCAGCAGTGAAGCAAAGGCTAACTATGGCTACACCTTC
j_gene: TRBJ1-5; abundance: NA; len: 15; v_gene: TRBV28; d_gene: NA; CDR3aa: CASSLTGGGDQPQHF; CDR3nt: TGTGCCAGCAGTTTGACGGGGGGAGGCGATCAGCCCCAGCATTTT
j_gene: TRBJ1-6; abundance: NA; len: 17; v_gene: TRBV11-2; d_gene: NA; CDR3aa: CASSLEGSGGPNSPLHF; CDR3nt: TGTGCCAGCAGCTTAGAGGGAAGTGGGGGACCCAATTCACCCCTCCACTTT
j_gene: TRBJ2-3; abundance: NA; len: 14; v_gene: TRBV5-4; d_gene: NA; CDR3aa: CASSFQGPTDTQYF; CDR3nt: TGTGCCAGCAGCTTCCAGGGGCCCACAGATACGCAGTATTTT
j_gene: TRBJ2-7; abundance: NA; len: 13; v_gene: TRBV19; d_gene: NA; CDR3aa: CASGRGEVYEQYF; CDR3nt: TGTGCCAGTGGGCGGGGAGAGGTCTACGAGCAGTACTTC
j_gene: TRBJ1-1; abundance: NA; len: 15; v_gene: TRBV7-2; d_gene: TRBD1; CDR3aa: CASSLGQGAKTEAFF; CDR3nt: TGTGCCAGCAGCTTAGGACAGGGGGCGAAAACTGAAGCTTTCTTT
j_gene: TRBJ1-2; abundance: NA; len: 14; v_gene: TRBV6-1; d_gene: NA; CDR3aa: CASSEVGGGYGYTF; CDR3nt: TGTGCCAGCAGTGAAGTGGGGGGCGGCTATGGCTACACCTTC
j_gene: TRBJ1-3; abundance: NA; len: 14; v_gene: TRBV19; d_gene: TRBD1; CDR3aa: CASARGQRRNTIYF; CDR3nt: TGTGCCAGCGCCCGGGGACAGAGGAGAAACACCATATATTTT
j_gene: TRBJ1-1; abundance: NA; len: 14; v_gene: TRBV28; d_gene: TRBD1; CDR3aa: CASSLGGTDTEAFF; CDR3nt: TGTGCCAGCAGTTTAGGGGGGACAGACACTGAAGCTTTCTTT
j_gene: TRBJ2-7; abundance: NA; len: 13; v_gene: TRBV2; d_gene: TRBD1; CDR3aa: CASSVQGVYEQYF; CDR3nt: TGTGCCAGCAGTGTACAGGGGGTCTACGAGCAGTACTTC
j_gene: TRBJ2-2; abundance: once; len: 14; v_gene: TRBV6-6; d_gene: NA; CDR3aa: CASSAPTNTGELFF; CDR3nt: TGTGCCAGCAGTGCACCGACTAACACCGGGGAGCTGTTTTTT
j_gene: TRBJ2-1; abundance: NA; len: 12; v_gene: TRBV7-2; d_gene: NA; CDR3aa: CASSTTGSEQFF; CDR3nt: TGTGCCAGCAGCACCACAGGGTCTGAGCAGTTCTTC
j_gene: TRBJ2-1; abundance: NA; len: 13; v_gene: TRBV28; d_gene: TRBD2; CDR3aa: CASSLAGRTEQFF; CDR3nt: TGTGCCAGCAGCCTAGCGGGGCGGACCGAGCAGTTCTTC
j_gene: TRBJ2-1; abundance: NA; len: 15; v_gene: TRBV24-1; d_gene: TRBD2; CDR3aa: CATKPSGNTYNEQFF; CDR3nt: TGTGCCACCAAACCTAGCGGGAACACATACAATGAGCAGTTCTTC
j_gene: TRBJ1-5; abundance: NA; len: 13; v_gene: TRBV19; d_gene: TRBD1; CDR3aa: CASSWDRDQPQHF; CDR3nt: TGTGCCAGTAGCTGGGACAGAGATCAGCCCCAGCATTTT
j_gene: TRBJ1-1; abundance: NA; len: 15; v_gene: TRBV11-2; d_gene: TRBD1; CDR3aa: CASSPWDRGLTEAFF; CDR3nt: TGTGCCAGCAGCCCATGGGACAGGGGGCTCACTGAAGCTTTCTTT
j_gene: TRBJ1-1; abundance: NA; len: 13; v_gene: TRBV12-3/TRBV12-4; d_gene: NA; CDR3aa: CASSFRGNTEAFF; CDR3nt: TGTGCCAGCAGTTTTCGGGGGAACACTGAAGCTTTCTTT
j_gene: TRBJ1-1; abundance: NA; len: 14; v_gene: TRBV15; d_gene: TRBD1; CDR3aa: CATSRAGQETEAFF; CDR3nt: TGTGCCACCAGCAGAGCTGGACAGGAGACTGAAGCTTTCTTT
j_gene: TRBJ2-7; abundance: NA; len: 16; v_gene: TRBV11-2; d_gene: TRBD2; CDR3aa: CASSLVGGFWSYEQYF; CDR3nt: TGTGCCAGCAGCTTAGTCGGGGGGTTCTGGTCCTACGAGCAGTACTTC
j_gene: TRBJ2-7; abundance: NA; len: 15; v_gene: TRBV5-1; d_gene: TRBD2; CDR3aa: CASSAGTSGSYEQYF; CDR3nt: TGCGCCAGCAGCGCTGGGACTAGCGGGAGTTACGAGCAGTACTTC
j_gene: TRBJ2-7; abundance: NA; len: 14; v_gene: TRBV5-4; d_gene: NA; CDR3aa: CASSSAGRKYEQYF; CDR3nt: TGTGCCAGCAGCTCGGCGGGGAGAAAATACGAGCAGTACTTC
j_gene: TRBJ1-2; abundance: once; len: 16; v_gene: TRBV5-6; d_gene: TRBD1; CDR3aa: CASSLTGAPVNYGYTF; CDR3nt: TGTGCCAGCAGCTTGACAGGGGCCCCGGTAAACTATGGCTACACCTTC
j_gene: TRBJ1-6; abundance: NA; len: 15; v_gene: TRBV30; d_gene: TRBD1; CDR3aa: CAWSGVGTGGSPLHF; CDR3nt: TGTGCCTGGAGTGGGGTCGGGACAGGGGGTTCACCCCTCCACTTT
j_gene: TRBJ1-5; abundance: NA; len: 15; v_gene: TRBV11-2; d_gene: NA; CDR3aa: CASSSQGGSNQPQHF; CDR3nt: TGTGCCAGCAGCTCCCAGGGCGGAAGCAATCAGCCCCAGCATTTT
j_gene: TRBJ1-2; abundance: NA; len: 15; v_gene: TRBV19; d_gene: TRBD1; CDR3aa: CASSPKDRESYGYTF; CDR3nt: TGTGCCAGTAGTCCAAAGGACAGGGAGTCCTATGGCTACACCTTC
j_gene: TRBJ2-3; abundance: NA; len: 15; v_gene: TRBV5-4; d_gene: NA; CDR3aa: CASFPRDTNTDTQYF; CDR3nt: TGTGCCAGCTTTCCTAGGGACACTAACACAGATACGCAGTATTTT
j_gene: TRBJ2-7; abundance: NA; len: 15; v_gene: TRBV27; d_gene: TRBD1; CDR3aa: CASKLGTGGHYEQYF; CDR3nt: TGTGCCAGCAAATTAGGGACAGGGGGCCACTACGAGCAGTACTTC
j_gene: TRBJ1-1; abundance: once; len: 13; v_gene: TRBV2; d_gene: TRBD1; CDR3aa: CASSVWDRVQAFF; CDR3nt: TGTGCCAGCAGTGTTTGGGACAGGGTACAAGCTTTCTTT
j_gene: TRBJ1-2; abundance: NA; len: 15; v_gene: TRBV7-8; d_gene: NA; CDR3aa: CASSLALGGSYGYTF; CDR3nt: TGTGCCAGCAGCTTAGCGCTCGGGGGAAGCTATGGCTACACCTTC
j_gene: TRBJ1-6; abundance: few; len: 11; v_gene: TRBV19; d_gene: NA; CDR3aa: CASSTGTLLHF; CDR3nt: TGTGCCAGTAGTACGGGAACACTGCTCCACTTT
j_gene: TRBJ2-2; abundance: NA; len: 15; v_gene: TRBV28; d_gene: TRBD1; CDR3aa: CASSRDRGLVGELFF; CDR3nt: TGTGCCAGCAGTCGGGACAGGGGGCTGGTCGGGGAGCTGTTTTTT
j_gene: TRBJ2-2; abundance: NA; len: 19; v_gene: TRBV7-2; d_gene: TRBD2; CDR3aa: CASSSRLAGGVLNTGELFF; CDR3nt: TGTGCCAGCAGCTCGAGACTAGCGGGAGGGGTACTTAACACCGGGGAGCTGTTTTTT
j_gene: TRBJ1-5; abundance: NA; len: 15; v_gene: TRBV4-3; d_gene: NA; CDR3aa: CASSQDFTGNQPQHF; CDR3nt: TGCGCCAGCAGCCAAGATTTTACGGGGAACCAGCCCCAGCATTTT
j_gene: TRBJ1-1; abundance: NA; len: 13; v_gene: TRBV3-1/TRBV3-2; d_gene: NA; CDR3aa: CASSRRGDTEAFF; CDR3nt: TGTGCCAGCAGCCGGCGGGGGGACACTGAAGCTTTCTTT
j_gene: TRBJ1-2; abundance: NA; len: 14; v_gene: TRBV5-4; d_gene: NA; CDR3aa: CASSLVGGLDGYTF; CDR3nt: TGTGCCAGCAGCTTGGTGGGGGGGCTAGATGGCTACACCTTC
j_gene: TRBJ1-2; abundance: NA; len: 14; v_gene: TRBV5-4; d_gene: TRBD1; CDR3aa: CASSTQDRVPGYTF; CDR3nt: TGTGCCAGCAGTACCCAGGACAGGGTTCCGGGCTACACCTTC
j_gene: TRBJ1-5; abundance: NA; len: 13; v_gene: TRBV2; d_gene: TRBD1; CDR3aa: CASRGGKGQPQHF; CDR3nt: TGTGCCAGCCGAGGGGGCAAGGGCCAGCCCCAGCATTTT
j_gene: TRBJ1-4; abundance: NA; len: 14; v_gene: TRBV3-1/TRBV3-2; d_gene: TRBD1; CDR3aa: CASSHTGEGEKLFF; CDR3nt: TGTGCCAGCAGCCACACAGGGGAGGGGGAAAAACTGTTTTTT
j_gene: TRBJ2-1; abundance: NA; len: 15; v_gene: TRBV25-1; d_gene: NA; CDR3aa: CASSEFTGEGNEQFF; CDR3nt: TGTGCCAGCAGTGAATTCACAGGGGAGGGCAATGAGCAGTTCTTC
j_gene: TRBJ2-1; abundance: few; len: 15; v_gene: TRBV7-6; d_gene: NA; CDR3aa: CASSLGAGLGNEQFF; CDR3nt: TGTGCCAGCAGCTTAGGAGCAGGTTTGGGCAATGAGCAGTTCTTC
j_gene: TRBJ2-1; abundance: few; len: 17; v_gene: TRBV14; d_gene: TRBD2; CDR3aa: CASSQVATSGGAHEQFF; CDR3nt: TGTGCCAGCAGCCAAGTCGCCACTAGCGGGGGGGCCCATGAGCAGTTCTTC
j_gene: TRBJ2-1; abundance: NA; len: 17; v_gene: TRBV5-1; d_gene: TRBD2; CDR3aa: CASSDEGISGSGYEQFF; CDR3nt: TGCGCCAGCAGCGACGAGGGGATTAGCGGGAGTGGCTATGAGCAGTTCTTC
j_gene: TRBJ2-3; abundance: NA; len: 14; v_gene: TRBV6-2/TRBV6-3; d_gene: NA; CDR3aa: CASSQGGFGNTQYF; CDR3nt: TGTGCCAGCAGCCAAGGGGGTTTCGGGAATACGCAGTATTTT
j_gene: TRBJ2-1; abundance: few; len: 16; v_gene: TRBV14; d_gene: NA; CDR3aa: CASSQDDYGNYNEQFF; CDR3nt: TGTGCCAGCAGCCAAGATGATTATGGCAACTACAATGAGCAGTTCTTC